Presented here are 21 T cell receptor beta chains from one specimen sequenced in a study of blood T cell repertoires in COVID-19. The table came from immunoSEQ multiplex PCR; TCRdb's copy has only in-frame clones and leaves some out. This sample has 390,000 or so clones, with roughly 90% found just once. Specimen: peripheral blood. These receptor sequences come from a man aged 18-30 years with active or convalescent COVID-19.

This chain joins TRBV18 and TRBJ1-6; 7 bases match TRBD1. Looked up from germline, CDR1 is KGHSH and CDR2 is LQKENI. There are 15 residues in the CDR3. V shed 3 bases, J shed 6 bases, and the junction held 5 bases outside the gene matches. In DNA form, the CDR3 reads TGTGCCAGCTCACCTATGGGGACAGTTAATTCACCCCTCCACTTT. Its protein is CASSPMGTVNSPLHF.

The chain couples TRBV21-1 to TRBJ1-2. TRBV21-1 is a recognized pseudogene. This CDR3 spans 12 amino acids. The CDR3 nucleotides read TGTGCCAGCAGGAGGGAGACCTATGGCTACACCTTC. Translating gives CASRRETYGYTF.

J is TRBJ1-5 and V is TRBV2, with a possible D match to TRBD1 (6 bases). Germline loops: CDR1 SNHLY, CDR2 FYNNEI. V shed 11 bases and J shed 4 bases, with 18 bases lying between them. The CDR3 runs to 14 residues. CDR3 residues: CAYKTGQGNQPQHF. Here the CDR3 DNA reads TGTGCCTACAAAACGGGGCAGGGGAATCAGCCCCAGCATTTT.

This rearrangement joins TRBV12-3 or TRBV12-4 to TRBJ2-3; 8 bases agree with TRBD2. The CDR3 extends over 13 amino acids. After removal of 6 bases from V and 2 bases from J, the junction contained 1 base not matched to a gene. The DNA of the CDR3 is TGTGCCAGCAGACTAGCGGCCACAGATACGCAGTATTTT. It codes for CASRLAATDTQYF.

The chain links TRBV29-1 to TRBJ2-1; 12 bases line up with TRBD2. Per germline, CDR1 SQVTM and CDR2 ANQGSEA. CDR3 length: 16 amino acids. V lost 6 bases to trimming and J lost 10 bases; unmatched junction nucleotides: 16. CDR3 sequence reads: CSVGRTSGNLGGEQFF. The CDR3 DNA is TGCAGCGTGGGGAGGACTAGCGGGAACCTTGGTGGGGAGCAGTTCTTC.

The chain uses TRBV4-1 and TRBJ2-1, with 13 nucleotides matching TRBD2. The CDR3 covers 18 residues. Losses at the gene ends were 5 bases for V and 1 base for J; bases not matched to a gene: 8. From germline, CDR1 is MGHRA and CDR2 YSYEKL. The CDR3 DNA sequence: TGCGCCAGCAGCTACCGGACTAGCGGGAGAGGGTCCTACAATGAGCAGTTCTTC. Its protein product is CASSYRTSGRGSYNEQFF.

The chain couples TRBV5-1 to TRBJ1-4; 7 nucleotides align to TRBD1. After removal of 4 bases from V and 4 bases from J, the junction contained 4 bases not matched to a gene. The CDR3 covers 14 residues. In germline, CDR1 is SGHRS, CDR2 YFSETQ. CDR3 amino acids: CASSITGVNEKLFF. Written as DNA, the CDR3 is TGCGCCAGCAGCATCACAGGGGTTAATGAAAAACTGTTTTTT.

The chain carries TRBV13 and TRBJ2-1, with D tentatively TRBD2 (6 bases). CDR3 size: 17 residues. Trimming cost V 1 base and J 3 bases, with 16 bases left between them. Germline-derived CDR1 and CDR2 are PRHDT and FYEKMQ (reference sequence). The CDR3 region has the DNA TGTGCCAGCAGCTTAGACCCCCTAGGCGGGGACTACAATGAGCAGTTCTTC. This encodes CASSLDPLGGDYNEQFF.

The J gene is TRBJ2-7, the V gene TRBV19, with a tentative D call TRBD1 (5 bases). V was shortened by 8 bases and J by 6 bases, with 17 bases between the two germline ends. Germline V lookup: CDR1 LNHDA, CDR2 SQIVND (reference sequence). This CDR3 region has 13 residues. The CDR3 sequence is CASSTDIGGEQYF. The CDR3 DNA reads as TGTGCCAGTTCGACGGACATAGGTGGCGAGCAGTACTTC.

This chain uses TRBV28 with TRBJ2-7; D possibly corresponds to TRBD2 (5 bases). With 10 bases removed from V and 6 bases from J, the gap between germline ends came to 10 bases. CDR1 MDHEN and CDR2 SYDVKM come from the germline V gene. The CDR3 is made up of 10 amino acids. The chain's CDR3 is CATGGPEQYF. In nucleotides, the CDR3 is TGTGCCACCGGAGGACCCGAGCAGTACTTC.

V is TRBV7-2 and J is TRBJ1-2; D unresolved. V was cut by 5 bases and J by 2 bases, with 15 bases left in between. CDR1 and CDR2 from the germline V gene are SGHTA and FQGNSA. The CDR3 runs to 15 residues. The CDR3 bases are TGTGCCAGCAGCCCATCCTGGACGGGGAACTATGGCTACACCTTC. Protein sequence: CASSPSWTGNYGYTF.

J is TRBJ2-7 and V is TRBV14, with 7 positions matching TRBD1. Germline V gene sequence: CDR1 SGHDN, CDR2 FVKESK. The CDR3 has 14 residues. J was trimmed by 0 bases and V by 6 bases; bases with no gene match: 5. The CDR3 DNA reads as TGTGCCAGCAGGGGGACAGCTCACTCCTACGAGCAGTACTTC. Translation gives CASRGTAHSYEQYF.

CDR3 in amino acids: CASIRNYGYTF. Here the CDR3 DNA reads TGTGCCAGCATCAGGAACTATGGCTACACCTTC. The chain employs TRBV2 and TRBJ1-2; D gene ambiguous. This CDR3 spans 11 amino acids. Between the trimmed V and J ends, which lost 7 bases and 2 bases, there was a span of 5 bases. Germline CDR1 reads SNHLY; CDR2 reads FYNNEI.

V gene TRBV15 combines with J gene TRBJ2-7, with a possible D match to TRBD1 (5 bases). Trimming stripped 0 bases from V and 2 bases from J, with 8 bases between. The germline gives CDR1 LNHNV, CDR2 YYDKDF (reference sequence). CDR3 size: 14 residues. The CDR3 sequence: CATSRERGTYEQYF. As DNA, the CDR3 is TGTGCCACCAGCAGAGAAAGGGGTACCTACGAGCAGTACTTC.

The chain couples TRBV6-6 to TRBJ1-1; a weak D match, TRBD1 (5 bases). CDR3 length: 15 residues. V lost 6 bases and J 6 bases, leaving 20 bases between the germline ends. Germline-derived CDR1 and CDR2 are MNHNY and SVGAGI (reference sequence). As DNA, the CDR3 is TGTGCCAGCAGATTGGGGAGTGGGGGGAGTGCTGAAGCTTTCTTT. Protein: CASRLGSGGSAEAFF.

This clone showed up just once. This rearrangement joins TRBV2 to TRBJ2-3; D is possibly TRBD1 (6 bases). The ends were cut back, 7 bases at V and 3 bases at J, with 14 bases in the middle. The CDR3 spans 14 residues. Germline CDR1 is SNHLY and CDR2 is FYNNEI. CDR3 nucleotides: TGTGCCAGCATTAGGGGGACGGAAACAGATACGCAGTATTTT. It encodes CASIRGTETDTQYF. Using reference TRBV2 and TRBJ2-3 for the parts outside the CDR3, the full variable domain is EPEVTQTPSHQVTQMGQEVILRCVPISNHLYFYWYRQILGQKVEFLVSFYNNEISEKSEIFDDQFSVERPDGSNFTLKIRSTKLEDSAMYFCASIRGTETDTQYFGPGTRLTVL.

DNA of the CDR3: TGTGCCAGCAGCCAGCTTAAAGTTCGTATAACAGGGAACTATGGCTACACCTTC. Residues: CASSQLKVRITGNYGYTF. The gene calls are TRBV3-1 (or the pseudogene TRBV3-2) and TRBJ1-2, with D perhaps TRBD1 (6 bases). The CDR3 consists of 18 residues. CDR1 LGHDT and CDR2 YNNKEL come from the germline V gene (reference sequence). V was cut by 3 bases and J by 2 bases, with 22 bases left in between.

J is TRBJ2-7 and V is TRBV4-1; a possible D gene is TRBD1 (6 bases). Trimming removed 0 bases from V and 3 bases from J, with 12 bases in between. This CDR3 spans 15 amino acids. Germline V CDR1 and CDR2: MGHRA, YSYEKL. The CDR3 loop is CASSQDPRGDYEQYF. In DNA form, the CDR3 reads TGCGCCAGCAGCCAAGACCCCAGGGGTGACTACGAGCAGTACTTC.

The CDR3 reads CASSHEGQYEAFF. The DNA of the CDR3 is TGTGCCAGCAGCCATGAGGGACAGTATGAAGCTTTCTTT. The chain links TRBV7-9 to TRBJ1-1, with TRBD1 matching over 7 bases. The ends lost 5 bases at V and 7 bases at J; junction bases unmatched: 7. CDR3 length: 13 amino acids. Germline CDR1 reads SEHNR; CDR2 reads FQNEAQ (reference sequence). Full variable domain (missing parts from reference TRBV7-9 and TRBJ1-1): DTGVSQNPRHKITKRGQNVTFRCDPISEHNRLYWYRQTLGQGPEFLTYFQNEAQLEKSRLLSDRFSAERPKGSFSTLEIQRTEQGDSAMYLCASSHEGQYEAFFGQGTRLTVV.

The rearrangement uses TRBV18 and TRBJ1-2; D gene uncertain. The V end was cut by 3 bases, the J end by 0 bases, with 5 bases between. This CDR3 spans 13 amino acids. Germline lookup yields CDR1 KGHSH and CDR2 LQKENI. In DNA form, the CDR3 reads TGTGCCAGCTCACCGCAGGCTAACTATGGCTACACCTTC. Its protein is CASSPQANYGYTF.

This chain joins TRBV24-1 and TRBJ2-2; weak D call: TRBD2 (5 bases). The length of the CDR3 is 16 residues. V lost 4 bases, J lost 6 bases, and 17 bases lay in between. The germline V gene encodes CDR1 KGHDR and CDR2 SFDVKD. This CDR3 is CATSERPGRGSGELFF. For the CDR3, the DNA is TGTGCCACCAGTGAAAGGCCGGGGAGAGGGTCCGGGGAGCTGTTTTTT.